The clone carrying this T cell receptor (beta chain) occurred a few times. Its antigen remains unknown. This sample was taken from a study of shared clonotypes between healthy human individuals. Study-wide results and limits: At large depth, rarefaction still showed sorted-subset sequencing to be incomplete.

At deep level, the assay was performed. Assay used: immunoSEQ multiplex PCR; TCRdb lists only in-frame clones, some missing. The sample contains approximately 2.5 million clones, about 92% of which appear only once. The CDR3 is made up of 16 amino acids. The germline V gene has CDR1 MNHEY and CDR2 SMNVEV (reference sequence). V lost 5 bases and J lost 3; bases outside the gene matches: 9. A CD45RA-negative memory subset and a CD45RA+ naive subset were separated from the CD4+ cells. Sequenced material: naive CD4+ T cells sorted from blood. The sample's subset: CD45RA+ positively selected. The V call is TRBV27, the J call TRBJ1-2, with 10 bases fitting TRBD1. This clonotype was obtained from a man younger than 35 in good health. The CDR3 bases are TGTGCCAGCAGTCGGGACAGGGGACTTCATTACTATGGCTACACCTTC. Translating gives CASSRDRGLHYYGYTF.